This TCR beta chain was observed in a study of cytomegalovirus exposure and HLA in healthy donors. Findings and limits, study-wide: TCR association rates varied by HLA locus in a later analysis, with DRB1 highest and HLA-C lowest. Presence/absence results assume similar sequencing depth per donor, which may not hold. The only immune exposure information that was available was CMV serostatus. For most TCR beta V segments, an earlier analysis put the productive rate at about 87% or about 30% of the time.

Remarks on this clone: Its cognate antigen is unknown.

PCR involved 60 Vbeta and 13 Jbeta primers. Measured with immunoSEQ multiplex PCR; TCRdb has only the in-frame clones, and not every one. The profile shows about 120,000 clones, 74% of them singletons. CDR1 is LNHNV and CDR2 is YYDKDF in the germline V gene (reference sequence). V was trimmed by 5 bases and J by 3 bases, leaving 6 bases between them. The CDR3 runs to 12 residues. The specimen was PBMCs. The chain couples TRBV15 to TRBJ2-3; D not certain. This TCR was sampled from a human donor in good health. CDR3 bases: TGTGCCACCAGCTCTCTGACAGATACGCAGTATTTT. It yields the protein CATSSLTDTQYF.